This TCR beta chain is drawn from a study of blood T cell repertoires in COVID-19. Trimming removed 1 base at V and 6 bases at J, with 21 bases between. CDR1 is SGHRS and CDR2 is YFSETQ in the germline V gene. This CDR3 has 17 residues. TCRdb's table, derived via immunoSEQ multiplex PCR, lists solely in-frame clones and lacks some. The profile covers about 180,000 clones, with 70% to 80% appearing a single time and around 15% taken by the ten largest. All enrollees were roughly 18 to 95 years old and from 20 to 30 US areas. This clone is a singleton in its sample. V is TRBV5-1 and J is TRBJ2-3, with D possibly matching TRBD2 (6 bases). The origin of this receptor is a man in his sixties who had been exposed to COVID-19. The sequenced sample was PBMCs or T cells enriched from blood (not recorded which). CDR3 region: CASSLSSAGVFSDTQYF. CDR3 bases: TGCGCCAGCAGCTTGTCTAGCGCCGGGGTTTTTTCCGATACGCAGTATTTT.